This T cell receptor (beta chain) is drawn from a study of OX40 agonist ivuxolimab in advanced cancers. On the study more broadly: Administration of intravenous ivuxolimab to patients occurred every 2 weeks at 0.01 to 10 mg/kg.

Germline V gene data show CDR1 as MGHRA and CDR2 as YSYEKL. There are 14 residues in the CDR3. The ends were cut back, 2 bases at V and 4 bases at J, with 12 bases in the middle. This table comes from immunoSEQ multiplex PCR, and its TCRdb copy is limited to in-frame clones, with some not included. This table holds about 45,000 clones, around 84% found once. Patients were ineligible given autoimmune disease history or systemic immunosuppression. The receptor's source is an adult with an advanced solid tumor such as melanoma, head and neck, liver or kidney cancer. V usage is TRBV4-1 and J usage is TRBJ2-7; D call uncertain. The material sequenced was CD4+ or CD8+ T cells sorted from blood, taken in a trial of the OX40 agonist ivuxolimab. The CDR3 loop reads CASSQLMIPYEQYF. CDR3 coding DNA: TGCGCCAGCAGCCAACTGATGATCCCTTACGAGCAGTACTTC.